The rows below give T cell receptor beta chains drawn from one sample of a study of T-cell reconstitution after alpha-beta-depleted transplantation in children. One entry per CDR3 protein results from TCRdb running MiXCR on the PCR reads. Of some 200,000 distinct CDR3 sequences listed, approximately 8% are singletons. The sample here was PBMCs, mostly from graft donor cells, taken 360 days after TCRalphabeta/CD19-depleted stem cell transplant. These receptors all stem from a male patient aged 2 to 10 who had a stem cell transplant for acute myeloid leukemia, so the T cells may come from the graft donor. CDR3s include the opening cysteine and the closing phenylalanine or tryptophan. Each record gives: V gene, J gene, clone size, D gene, CDR3 protein, CDR3 DNA. A D gene is named only where the DNA matches it firmly. Size is stated for part of the rows, as once, few or many counts, or as a class when the clone is expanded.

TRBV27	TRBJ2-2	-	-	CASSLLGGNTGELFF	TGTGCCAGCAGTTTACTGGGGGGGAACACCGGGGAGCTGTTTTTT
TRBV20-1	TRBJ2-3	many	-	CSASRAGTDTQYF	TGCAGTGCTAGTCGAGCGGGCACAGATACGCAGTATTTT
TRBV29-1	TRBJ1-2	few	-	CSVAPQESYGYTF	TGCAGCGTTGCCCCCCAGGAATCCTATGGCTACACCTTC
TRBV5-1	TRBJ1-4	-	TRBD1	CASSLPPGTGGEKLFF	TGCGCCAGCAGCCTGCCCCCCGGGACAGGGGGCGAAAAACTGTTTTTT
TRBV12-3/TRBV12-4	TRBJ2-1	many	-	CASSFAQGTPGYNEQFF	TGTGCCAGCAGCTTCGCCCAGGGAACACCAGGTTACAATGAGCAGTTCTTC
TRBV4-2	TRBJ2-1	-	TRBD2	CASSQETSGAYNEQFF	TGTGCCAGCAGCCAAGAAACTAGCGGGGCGTACAATGAGCAGTTCTTC
TRBV7-9	TRBJ1-5	-	-	CASSFTRLNRDEPQHF	TGTGCCAGCAGCTTTACGCGGTTAAACAGGGACGAGCCCCAGCATTTT
TRBV6-2/TRBV6-3	TRBJ2-1	-	TRBD2	CASISGTTIPSSYNEQFF	TGTGCCAGCATTTCCGGGACTACCATCCCCAGCTCCTACAATGAGCAGTTCTTC
TRBV5-1	TRBJ2-1	-	-	CASSPRPPGNEQFF	TGCGCCAGCAGCCCTCGTCCCCCTGGGAATGAGCAGTTCTTC
TRBV20-1	TRBJ2-3	-	TRBD2	CSARESGGADTQYF	TGCAGTGCTAGGGAAAGCGGGGGCGCAGATACGCAGTATTTT
TRBV6-1	TRBJ1-2	many	-	CASSESGVYGYTF	TGTGCCAGCAGTGAATCAGGGGTCTATGGCTACACCTTC
TRBV7-7	TRBJ2-2	-	TRBD2	CASSLAGGPPGELFF	TGTGCTAGCAGCTTAGCGGGGGGGCCCCCCGGGGAGCTGTTTTTT
TRBV20-1	TRBJ2-1	few	TRBD2	CSARRTSGYNEQFF	TGCAGTGCTAGACGAACTAGCGGCTACAATGAGCAGTTCTTC
TRBV20-1	TRBJ1-6	few	-	CSARSGGSSPLHF	TGCAGTGCTAGGAGCGGGGGGAGCTCACCCCTCCACTTT
TRBV12-3/TRBV12-4	TRBJ2-3	many	-	CASSPPFGQVVDTQYF	TGTGCCAGCAGCCCACCGTTCGGGCAGGTGGTAGATACGCAGTATTTT
TRBV3-1	TRBJ2-1	many	-	CASSQVEGVLNEQFF	TGTGCCAGCAGCCAAGTTGAGGGGGTTCTCAATGAGCAGTTCTTC
TRBV9	TRBJ2-2	few	TRBD2	CASSVGGTSGRTVGELFF	TGTGCCAGCAGCGTTGGAGGGACTAGCGGGAGGACTGTCGGGGAGCTGTTTTTT
TRBV10-3	TRBJ2-1	few	TRBD2	CAISGGSGTSSYNEQFF	TGTGCCATCAGTGGGGGTAGCGGGACCTCCAGCTACAATGAGCAGTTCTTC
TRBV30	TRBJ1-5	-	-	CAWSVPGGFQPQHF	TGTGCCTGGAGTGTACCGGGAGGGTTTCAGCCCCAGCATTTT
TRBV28	TRBJ2-2	many	-	CASTPIRLLTGELFF	TGTGCCAGCACCCCTATAAGGCTGCTCACCGGGGAGCTGTTTTTT
TRBV6-9	TRBJ2-1	few	-	CASSYSSTRDYNEQFF	TGTGCCAGCAGTTATTCCTCGACTAGGGACTACAATGAGCAGTTCTTC
TRBV5-1	TRBJ2-2	-	-	CASIGTAWGDPERTGELFF	TGCGCCAGCATTGGGACCGCTTGGGGTGATCCTGAACGCACCGGGGAGCTGTTTTTT
TRBV7-2	TRBJ1-2	few	-	CASSQRNTDLGYTF	TGTGCCAGCAGCCAACGCAACACGGACCTAGGCTACACCTTC
TRBV7-2	TRBJ2-3	few	-	CASSLGDAGLTDTQYF	TGTGCCAGCAGCTTAGGAGATGCGGGGCTTACAGATACGCAGTATTTT
TRBV12-3/TRBV12-4	TRBJ1-2	few	-	CASSYQEGTNYGYTF	TGTGCCAGCAGTTACCAGGAAGGGACCAACTATGGCTACACCTTC
TRBV12-3/TRBV12-4	TRBJ2-3	-	TRBD1	CASSPRTGVFTDTQYF	TGTGCCAGCAGTCCCCGGACAGGGGTGTTCACAGATACGCAGTATTTT
TRBV28	TRBJ2-5	-	-	CASSLWGHSYF	TGTGCCAGCAGTTTATGGGGACATTCGTACTTC
TRBV5-1	TRBJ2-3	many	-	CASNLPDVPTQYF	TGCGCCAGCAACCTTCCCGACGTCCCTACGCAGTATTTT
TRBV7-8	TRBJ2-7	many	-	CASSLTRLGDEQYF	TGTGCCAGCAGCTTAACGAGGTTAGGAGACGAGCAGTACTTC
TRBV3-1	TRBJ2-2	-	TRBD1	CASSLWGQRNTGELFF	TGTGCCAGCAGCCTCTGGGGACAGAGAAACACCGGGGAGCTGTTTTTT
TRBV5-1	TRBJ2-3	few	-	CASSFDSTSTDTQYF	TGCGCCAGCAGCTTCGACAGTACTAGCACAGATACGCAGTATTTT